This T cell receptor beta chain appears in the sequencing data of a study of blood T cell repertoires in COVID-19. For the study at large: PBMCs, B-cell-depleted T cells, or T cells provided the cDNA or gDNA that made up the material.

The table came from immunoSEQ multiplex PCR; TCRdb's copy has only in-frame clones and leaves some out. Of over 300,000 clones in the sample, 85% to 90% were seen once. V lost 3 bases and J lost 0, with 9 bases in between. Germline V lookup: CDR1 DFQATT, CDR2 SNEGSKA (reference sequence). The CDR3 runs to 13 residues. This clone was detected only once. Input material: PBMCs or T cells enriched from blood (not recorded which). V is TRBV20-1 and J is TRBJ2-7; maybe TRBD1 (6 bases). This TCR was recovered from a woman aged 18 to 35 who had recovered from COVID-19. The CDR3 DNA reads TGCAGTGCTAGTTTGACAGGCTCCTACGAGCAGTACTTC. As protein: CSASLTGSYEQYF.